This T cell receptor (beta chain) is drawn from a study of CD8 T cells in ankylosing spondylitis. TCRdb re-analysed the 5' RACE reads in MiXCR, keeping a single row per CDR3 protein. The data show approximately 520,000 distinct CDR3 sequences, under 5.5% seen once. Of note for this clonotype: The antigen remains unidentified.

Study-level findings and limits: As reported, disease-linked clones showed significant enrichment in matched ankylosing spondylitis synovial fluid. A TCR beta motif made of eight highly homologous variants seemed typical of ankylosing spondylitis blood.

This CDR3 has 15 residues. V gave up 3 bases and J gave up 3 bases; unmatched junction bases: 4. The sequence derives from a male donor with ankylosing spondylitis. The sample consisted of blood, either unsorted or a sorted T cell fraction (not recorded which). The genes are TRBV12-3 or TRBV12-4 and TRBJ1-5, with TRBD1 matching over 8 bases. CDR3 nucleotide sequence: TGTGCCAGCAGTTTTTTACAGGGGGTCAATCAGCCCCAGCATTTT. Translation: CASSFLQGVNQPQHF.